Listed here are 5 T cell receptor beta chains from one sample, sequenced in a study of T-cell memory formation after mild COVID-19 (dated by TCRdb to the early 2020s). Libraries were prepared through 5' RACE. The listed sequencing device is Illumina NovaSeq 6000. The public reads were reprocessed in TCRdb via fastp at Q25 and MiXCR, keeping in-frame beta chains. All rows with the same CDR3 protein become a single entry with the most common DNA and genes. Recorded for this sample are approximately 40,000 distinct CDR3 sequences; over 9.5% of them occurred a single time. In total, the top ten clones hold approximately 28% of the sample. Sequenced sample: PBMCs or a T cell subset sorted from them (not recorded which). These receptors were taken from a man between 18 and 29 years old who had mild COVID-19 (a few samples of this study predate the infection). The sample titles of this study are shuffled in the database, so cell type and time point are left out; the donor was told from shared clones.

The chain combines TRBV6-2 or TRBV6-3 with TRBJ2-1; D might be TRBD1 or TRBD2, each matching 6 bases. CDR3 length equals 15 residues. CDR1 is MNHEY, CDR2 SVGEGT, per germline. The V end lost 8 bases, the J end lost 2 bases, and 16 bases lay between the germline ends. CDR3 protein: CASDLGGGPYNEQFF. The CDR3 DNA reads TGTGCCAGCGACTTAGGAGGGGGGCCCTACAATGAGCAGTTCTTC.

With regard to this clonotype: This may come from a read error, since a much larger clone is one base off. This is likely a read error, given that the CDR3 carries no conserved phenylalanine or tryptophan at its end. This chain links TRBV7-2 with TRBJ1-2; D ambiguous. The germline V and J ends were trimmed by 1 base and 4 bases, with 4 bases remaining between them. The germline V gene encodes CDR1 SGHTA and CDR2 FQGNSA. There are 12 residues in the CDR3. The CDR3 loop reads CASSLEGYGYTL. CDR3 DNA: TGTGCCAGCAGCTTAGAGGGCTATGGCTACACCTTA.

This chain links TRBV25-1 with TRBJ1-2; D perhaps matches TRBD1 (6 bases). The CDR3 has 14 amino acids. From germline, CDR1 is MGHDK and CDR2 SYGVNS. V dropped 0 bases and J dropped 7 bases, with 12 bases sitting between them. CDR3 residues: CASSEYAGGRGYTF. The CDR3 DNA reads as TGTGCCAGCAGTGAATATGCCGGGGGCCGTGGCTACACCTTC.

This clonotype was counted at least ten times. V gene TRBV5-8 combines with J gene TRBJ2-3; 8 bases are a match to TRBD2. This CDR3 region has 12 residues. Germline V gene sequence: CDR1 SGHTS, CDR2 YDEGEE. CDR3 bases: TGTGCACTCGGTGGGAGCGGGGGAACGCAGTATTTT. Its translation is CALGGSGGTQYF. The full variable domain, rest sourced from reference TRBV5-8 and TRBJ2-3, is EAGVTQSPTHLIKTRGQQATLRCSPISGHTSVYWYQQALGLGLQFLLWYDEGEERNRGNFPPRFSGRQFPNYSSELNVNALELEDSALYLCALGGSGGTQYFGPGTRLTVL.

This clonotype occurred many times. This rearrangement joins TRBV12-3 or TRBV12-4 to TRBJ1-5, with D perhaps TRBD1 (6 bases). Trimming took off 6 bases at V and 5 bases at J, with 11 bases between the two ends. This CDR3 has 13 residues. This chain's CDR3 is CASRRRQDQPQHF. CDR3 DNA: TGTGCCAGCAGGCGCCGACAGGATCAGCCCCAGCATTTT.